The rows below give T cell receptor beta chains drawn from one sample of a study of beta chain features in type 1 diabetes. Sequencing used immunoSEQ multiplex PCR; TCRdb keeps in-frame clones, though not all of them. Altogether about 140,000 clones are present, 9% to 10% being singletons, with the ten largest covering about 0.6%. Sequencing was carried out using central memory CD4+ T cells from blood. These receptors all come from a woman in her thirties or forties in good health. Each CDR3 is given with its conserved first and last residue. D genes are given only for firm matches. The size entry is marked missing in some rows and otherwise reads once, few, many or a size class.

clone size: many; D gene: NA; J gene: TRBJ2-7; V gene: TRBV5-1; CDR3 DNA: TGCGCCAGTTCTTTTCAGGGGAAGTTCGACGAGCAGTACTTC; CDR3 protein: CASSFQGKFDEQYF
clone size: few; D gene: TRBD2; J gene: TRBJ2-7; V gene: TRBV18; CDR3 DNA: TGTGCCAGCTCACCCCCGGGGGGAGGCTACGAGCAGTACTTC; CDR3 protein: CASSPPGGGYEQYF
clone size: few; D gene: TRBD2; J gene: TRBJ2-1; V gene: TRBV6-8; CDR3 DNA: TGTGCCAGCAGTTACTCGTGGCGGGGGGCCCGCAATGAGCAGTTCTTC; CDR3 protein: CASSYSWRGARNEQFF
clone size: NA; D gene: TRBD2; J gene: TRBJ2-1; V gene: TRBV5-1; CDR3 DNA: TGCGCCAGCAGCGCGAGCGGGGATCTCAATGAGCAGTTCTTC; CDR3 protein: CASSASGDLNEQFF
clone size: NA; D gene: TRBD1; J gene: TRBJ1-1; V gene: TRBV19; CDR3 DNA: TGTGCCAGTAGTACCGGGACAGGGAGGGTAGCTGAAGCTTTCTTT; CDR3 protein: CASSTGTGRVAEAFF
clone size: NA; D gene: NA; J gene: TRBJ1-2; V gene: TRBV19; CDR3 DNA: TGTGCCAGCAAACAGGGTGTTTCTAACTATGGCTACACCTTC; CDR3 protein: CASKQGVSNYGYTF
clone size: few; D gene: NA; J gene: TRBJ1-1; V gene: TRBV5-1; CDR3 DNA: TGCGCCAGCAGCACCCCAGCCGGGACATCGAACACTGAAGCTTTCTTT; CDR3 protein: CASSTPAGTSNTEAFF
clone size: NA; D gene: NA; J gene: TRBJ1-6; V gene: TRBV5-4; CDR3 DNA: TGTGCCAGCAGCGACCCCGCGGTGCTTTCACCCCTCCACTTT; CDR3 protein: CASSDPAVLSPLHF
clone size: NA; D gene: TRBD2; J gene: TRBJ2-1; V gene: TRBV19; CDR3 DNA: TGTGCCAGTAGTTTTGATTCGGGACTAGCGGGGGACAATGAGCAGTTCTTC; CDR3 protein: CASSFDSGLAGDNEQFF
clone size: NA; D gene: TRBD1; J gene: TRBJ1-2; V gene: TRBV18; CDR3 DNA: TGTGCCAGCTCACAATCCGGACAGGGCGGTAATGGCTACACCTTC; CDR3 protein: CASSQSGQGGNGYTF
clone size: NA; D gene: TRBD1; J gene: TRBJ2-7; V gene: TRBV23-1; CDR3 DNA: TGCGCCAGCAGTCACCCATTGACAGGGGAAGTCTACGAGCAGTACTTC; CDR3 protein: CASSHPLTGEVYEQYF
clone size: NA; D gene: NA; J gene: TRBJ2-5; V gene: TRBV5-1; CDR3 DNA: TGCGCCAGCAGCTTGTCGGCCGTCGGGGGTTCAGAGACCCAGTACTTC; CDR3 protein: CASSLSAVGGSETQYF
clone size: once; D gene: NA; J gene: TRBJ1-1; V gene: TRBV7-9; CDR3 DNA: TGTGCCAGCAGCCGCGACAGGCACACTGAAGCTTTCTTT; CDR3 protein: CASSRDRHTEAFF
clone size: few; D gene: TRBD1; J gene: TRBJ2-2; V gene: TRBV9; CDR3 DNA: TGTGCCAGCAGCTCTAACAGGGGGCGCGACACCGGGGAGCTGTTTTTT; CDR3 protein: CASSSNRGRDTGELFF
clone size: few; D gene: NA; J gene: TRBJ2-3; V gene: TRBV7-8; CDR3 DNA: TGTGCCAGCAGCTTAGTTAGGGGGTCGGAAACAGATACGCAGTATTTT; CDR3 protein: CASSLVRGSETDTQYF
clone size: few; D gene: TRBD2; J gene: TRBJ2-5; V gene: TRBV15; CDR3 DNA: TGTGCCACCAGCACGGGGAGGGGCCAAGAGACCCAGTACTTC; CDR3 protein: CATSTGRGQETQYF
clone size: NA; D gene: NA; J gene: TRBJ2-7; V gene: TRBV10-3; CDR3 DNA: TGTGCCATCAGTGAGGGAGGACAGCCCAGCTACGAGCAGTACTTC; CDR3 protein: CAISEGGQPSYEQYF
clone size: few; D gene: NA; J gene: TRBJ1-6; V gene: TRBV7-6; CDR3 DNA: TGTGCCAGCAGCTTAGGGTCAGGGCTCAATTCACCCCTCCACTTT; CDR3 protein: CASSLGSGLNSPLHF
clone size: few; D gene: TRBD2; J gene: TRBJ2-4; V gene: TRBV5-1; CDR3 DNA: TGCGCCAGCAGCTTGGAGGCGGGGGGGGTAAACATTCAGTACTTC; CDR3 protein: CASSLEAGGVNIQYF
clone size: NA; D gene: TRBD1; J gene: TRBJ1-2; V gene: TRBV7-2; CDR3 DNA: TGTGCCAGCAGCGCGGACAGGGGGGGAAGATATGGCTACACCTTC; CDR3 protein: CASSADRGGRYGYTF
clone size: few; D gene: TRBD2; J gene: TRBJ2-3; V gene: TRBV29-1; CDR3 DNA: TGCAGCTTACTAGCGGGGGTGGGCACAGATACGCAGTATTTT; CDR3 protein: CSLLAGVGTDTQYF
clone size: few; D gene: TRBD1; J gene: TRBJ2-5; V gene: TRBV6-4; CDR3 DNA: TGTGCCAGCAGTCGTGACAGGGGAGAGACCCAGTACTTC; CDR3 protein: CASSRDRGETQYF
clone size: NA; D gene: TRBD2; J gene: TRBJ2-1; V gene: TRBV7-8; CDR3 DNA: TGTGCCAGCAGCTTAGCGGACTACGCGGGGGGGAAGTTCTTC; CDR3 protein: CASSLADYAGGKFF